The 28 T cell receptor beta chains below come from one sample, sequenced in a study of blood T cell repertoires in COVID-19 (dated by TCRdb to 2019 to 2021). The library was made by the immunoSEQ multiplex PCR assay. TCRdb stores this immuneACCESS table with in-frame sequences only. Part of the clones is absent; in the studies checked, under half of the shortfall reflects unresolved V genes, and no reason is known for the rest. The sample contains fewer than 150,000 clones, about nine tenths of them found a single time. 7.9% of the sample is taken by the ten largest. The source material was peripheral blood. The receptors come from a man in his 70s who had recovered from COVID-19.

DNA for the CDR3: TGTGCCAGCAGTCCCCACGCGCCAGGTCGCGAGCAGTACTTC. Its translation is CASSPHAPGREQYF. V is TRBV6-2 or TRBV6-3 and J is TRBJ2-7; D uncertain. The V gene's germline CDR1 is MNHEY and CDR2 SVGEGT. The ends were cut back, 5 bases at V and 6 bases at J, with 17 bases in the middle. This CDR3 is 14 amino acids long.

This sequence joins TRBV15 and TRBJ1-1, with 7 nucleotides matching TRBD1. The ends lost 1 base at V and 5 bases at J; junction bases unmatched: 10. CDR1 is LNHNV, CDR2 YYDKDF, per germline (reference sequence). CDR3 length equals 16 residues. CDR3 nucleotide sequence: TGTGCCACCAGCAGAGGCAACCAAGGGGGCACTACTGAAGCTTTCTTT. Translation: CATSRGNQGGTTEAFF.

The J gene is TRBJ2-3, the V gene TRBV29-1, with D tentatively TRBD1 (6 bases). CDR3 length: 12 residues. Germline V CDR1 and CDR2: SQVTM, ANQGSEA. Trimming cost V 5 bases and J 10 bases, with 16 bases left between them. In nucleotides, the CDR3 is TGCAGCGTTCTGGCAGGGGAAAGGTCGCAGTATTTT. Its translation: CSVLAGERSQYF.

The V call is TRBV20-1, the J call TRBJ1-5, with a tentative D call TRBD1 (5 bases). The CDR3 spans 14 residues. V was clipped by 3 bases and J by 4 bases, with 13 bases between them. Germline V gene lookup returns CDR1 DFQATT and CDR2 SNEGSKA (reference sequence). The DNA for the CDR3 is TGCAGTGCTAGTCCCGCGGGGGGAAATCAGCCCCAGCATTTT. The encoded protein is CSASPAGGNQPQHF.

The chain combines TRBV6-5 with TRBJ1-2, with 7 bases fitting TRBD1. There are 12 residues in the CDR3. V lost 6 bases and J lost 4; bases outside the gene matches: 2. Germline V gene lookup returns CDR1 MNHEY and CDR2 SVGAGI. Here the CDR3 reads CASSRDSYGYTF. In DNA, the CDR3 is TGTGCCAGCAGCCGGGACAGCTATGGCTACACCTTC.

This chain links TRBV24-1 with TRBJ2-1, with TRBD2 identical over 11 bases. This CDR3 region has 16 residues. Germline lookup yields CDR1 KGHDR and CDR2 SFDVKD. J lost 5 bases, V lost 4 bases, and 6 bases had no gene match. Here the CDR3 DNA reads TGTGCCACCAGTGACCCCGGGACTAGCGGCCACAATGAGCAGTTCTTC. It codes for CATSDPGTSGHNEQFF.

The rearrangement links TRBV5-1 to TRBJ1-2; D not resolved. V was cut by 1 base and J by 2 bases, with 12 bases left in between. In germline, CDR1 is SGHRS, CDR2 YFSETQ. CDR3 size: 15 residues. The chain's CDR3 is CASSLWSEANYGYTF. CDR3 nucleotide sequence: TGCGCCAGCAGCTTGTGGTCGGAGGCGAACTATGGCTACACCTTC.

This rearrangement joins TRBV2 to TRBJ1-6; D gene unclear. Trimming stripped 2 bases from V and 4 bases from J, with 12 bases between. This CDR3 comprises 16 residues. The germline CDR1 and CDR2 sequences are SNHLY and FYNNEI. DNA of the CDR3: TGTGCCAGCAGTGAACAGGCCGCGACATATAATTCACCCCTCCACTTT. Translating gives CASSEQAATYNSPLHF.

The V gene is TRBV28, the J gene TRBJ2-7, with 9 bases lining up with TRBD1. The J segment lost 1 base and the V segment lost 2 bases, leaving 9 bases of the junction unmatched. Germline CDR1 reads MDHEN; CDR2 reads SYDVKM. The CDR3 consists of 17 residues. The DNA of the CDR3 is TGTGCCAGCAGTTTACTTGGACAGGGGTCAGTTTCCTACGAGCAGTACTTC. Protein: CASSLLGQGSVSYEQYF.

The V gene is TRBV2, the J gene TRBJ1-6; 8 bases line up with TRBD1. J was trimmed by 17 bases and V by 7 bases; bases with no gene match: 7. Germline-derived CDR1 and CDR2 are SNHLY and FYNNEI. This CDR3 region has 11 residues. This CDR3 is CASTLGGQVHF. The CDR3 DNA reads TGTGCCAGCACCCTGGGGGGACAGGTCCACTTT.

The J gene is TRBJ2-2, the V gene TRBV4-1; D may be TRBD1 (5 bases). There are 15 residues in the CDR3. Trimming stripped 4 bases from V and 4 bases from J, with 13 bases between. Germline V gene data show CDR1 as MGHRA and CDR2 as YSYEKL. CDR3 protein: CASSPRQIFTGELFF. In DNA, the CDR3 is TGCGCCAGCAGCCCTCGACAGATTTTCACCGGGGAGCTGTTTTTT.

This clone was picked up one time. V and J are TRBV5-5 and TRBJ2-2; 7 bases align to TRBD2. Germline V gene sequence: CDR1 SGHKS, CDR2 YYEKEE (reference sequence). The V and J ends lost 4 bases and 4 bases, in that order; junction bases with no gene match: 7. The CDR3 covers 15 residues. The CDR3 bases are TGTGCCAGCAGCCGGGGACCGGGGGGCACCGGGGAGCTGTTTTTT. The encoded protein is CASSRGPGGTGELFF.

The genes are TRBV28 and TRBJ1-4, with 9 bases identical to TRBD1. Germline values: CDR1 MDHEN, CDR2 SYDVKM. This CDR3 is built from 15 residues. V was pared by 4 bases and J by 14 bases, with 14 bases of the junction left unmatched. CDR3 DNA sequence: TGTGCCAGCAGTTCCACCGGGACAGGGCCGTCGACGCTGTTTTTT. Its protein is CASSSTGTGPSTLFF.

The V gene is TRBV2, the J gene TRBJ2-7; D unresolved. Germline values: CDR1 SNHLY, CDR2 FYNNEI. This CDR3 region has 14 residues. The V gene lost 6 bases and the J gene lost 3 bases, with 15 bases spanning the gap. CDR3 sequence reads: CASSAGSPYYEQYF. CDR3 bases: TGTGCCAGCAGCGCAGGCAGTCCCTACTACGAGCAGTACTTC.

V is TRBV4-2 and J is TRBJ2-5; the D gene is possibly TRBD1 (7 bases). Germline CDR1 reads LGHNA; CDR2 reads YNFKEQ. V was pared by 1 base and J by 5 bases, with 14 bases between. The CDR3 is 15 residues long. This chain's CDR3 is CASSQAWRGHETQYF. The CDR3 DNA reads as TGTGCCAGCAGCCAAGCGTGGAGGGGGCATGAGACCCAGTACTTC.

There are a few counts of this clone. This rearrangement joins TRBV2 to TRBJ2-5; 8 bases map to TRBD2. V shed 4 bases, J shed 4 bases, and the junction held 8 bases outside the gene matches. This CDR3 is 15 amino acids long. Germline CDR1 SNHLY, CDR2 FYNNEI. CDR3 region: CASSGPGTRGETQYF. CDR3 coding DNA: TGTGCCAGCAGTGGACCCGGGACTAGGGGAGAGACCCAGTACTTC.

The genes are TRBV11-1 and TRBJ1-1, with a possible D match to TRBD1 (6 bases). Germline values: CDR1 SGHAT, CDR2 FQDESV (reference sequence). This CDR3 comprises 16 residues. V lost 6 bases and J lost 0, with 17 bases in between. The CDR3 DNA is TGTGCCAGCAGTACTGACAGGCGCCTCATGAACACTGAAGCTTTCTTT. Residues: CASSTDRRLMNTEAFF.

V is TRBV9 and J is TRBJ2-5; TRBD2 is a possible D gene (6 bases). Germline V lookup: CDR1 SGDLS, CDR2 YYNGEE. This CDR3 region has 16 residues. V lost 2 bases, J lost 1 base, and 15 bases lay in between. CDR3 loop: CASSVSPGGVQETQYF. DNA of the CDR3: TGTGCCAGCAGCGTTTCCCCCGGAGGGGTCCAAGAGACCCAGTACTTC.

CDR3 coding DNA: TGTGCCAGCAGCCCCCGAGCGGGGAACTATGGCTACACCTTC. It encodes CASSPRAGNYGYTF. The chain combines TRBV9 with TRBJ1-2; D not resolved. Trimming took off 4 bases at V and 2 bases at J, with 12 bases between the two ends. Germline CDR1 SGDLS, CDR2 YYNGEE. This CDR3 spans 14 amino acids.

The chain has TRBV5-1 and TRBJ1-2; 8 positions match TRBD1. Germline assignment: CDR1 SGHRS and CDR2 YFSETQ. The CDR3 length is 12 residues. Trimming cost V 0 bases and J 14 bases; bases outside gene matches: 6. The CDR3 region has the DNA TGCGCCAGCAGCTTGGAACGACAGGGGAGGACCTTC. Translation gives CASSLERQGRTF.

This rearrangement joins TRBV7-2 to TRBJ1-6, with no clear D. Germline V CDR1 and CDR2: SGHTA, FQGNSA. Trimming took off 4 bases at V and 0 bases at J, with 10 bases between the two ends. The length of the CDR3 is 16 residues. CDR3 in amino acids: CASSSQVSSYNSPLHF. CDR3 nucleotides: TGTGCCAGCAGCTCCCAAGTGAGCTCCTATAATTCACCCCTCCACTTT.

The chain has TRBV4-2 and TRBJ2-1, with TRBD1 identical over 10 bases. CDR1 LGHNA and CDR2 YNFKEQ come from the germline V gene. The CDR3 spans 15 residues. V was clipped by 4 bases and J by 5 bases; unmatched bases: 5. CDR3 amino acids: CASSRSDRGNNEQFF. The CDR3 coding sequence is TGTGCCAGCAGCCGCTCGGACAGGGGGAACAATGAGCAGTTCTTC.

This rearrangement joins TRBV11-3 to TRBJ1-1; no clear D gene. The CDR3 runs to 13 residues. V lost 5 bases, J lost 0 bases, and 7 bases lay in between. The germline V gene has CDR1 SGHNT and CDR2 YENEEA. This chain's CDR3 is CASSRTLNTEAFF. The CDR3 nucleotides are TGTGCCAGCAGCCGAACTCTGAACACTGAAGCTTTCTTT.

The J gene is TRBJ2-1, the V gene TRBV28, with 7 bases that match TRBD2. Germline trimming cut 6 bases from V and 4 bases from J; bases unmatched to any gene: 6. This CDR3 has 14 amino acids. CDR1 and CDR2 from the germline V gene are MDHEN and SYDVKM. CDR3 residues: CASREERGYNEQFF. The CDR3 DNA reads TGTGCCAGCAGGGAGGAGCGGGGTTACAATGAGCAGTTCTTC.

CDR3 residues: CASSAAFGQGNEQYF. CDR3 bases: TGTGCCAGCAGCGCGGCTTTCGGACAGGGAAACGAGCAGTACTTC. V gene TRBV5-4 combines with J gene TRBJ2-7, with 8 nucleotides matching TRBD1. Trimming took 4 bases from V and 5 from J; bases not matched to a gene: 11. The CDR3 spans 15 residues. Germline V gene lookup returns CDR1 SGHNT and CDR2 YYREEE (reference sequence).

The rearrangement links TRBV7-3 to TRBJ1-2; 7 bases fit TRBD1. The CDR3 length is 14 residues. The V gene end was trimmed by 4 bases and the J gene end by 5 bases; junction bases not matched to a gene: 7. Germline CDR1 reads SGHTA; CDR2 reads FQGTGA. CDR3 protein: CASSSPGQRYGYTF. CDR3 in DNA: TGTGCCAGCAGCTCTCCGGGACAGCGGTATGGCTACACCTTC.

J is TRBJ2-5 and V is TRBV11-1; D is ambiguous. The CDR3 totals 13 residues. Germline V lookup: CDR1 SGHAT, CDR2 FQDESV (reference sequence). V was pared by 5 bases and J by 1 base, with 8 bases between. In DNA, the CDR3 is TGTGCCAGCAGCCCCGAGATCCAAGAGACCCAGTACTTC. It specifies CASSPEIQETQYF.

The chain links TRBV12-3 or TRBV12-4 to TRBJ1-1; D remains ambiguous. The CDR3 has 13 amino acids. V was trimmed by 6 bases and J by 2 bases, leaving 10 bases between them. Here the CDR3 reads CASRDGRNTEAFF. CDR3 DNA sequence: TGTGCCAGCAGGGACGGGAGAAACACTGAAGCTTTCTTT.